This T cell receptor beta chain was profiled in a study of radiation and T cells in renal cell carcinoma (dated by TCRdb to 2018 to 2020). Concerning the study at large: A total of fewer than 55 samples underwent TCR beta sequencing, made up of approximately 26 tumors and approximately 27 peripheral blood samples. In the 53 samples combined, some 4,000,000 unique CDR3 nucleotide sequences were found, encoding some 2,500,000 unique CDR3 amino acid sequences. Broad study findings and their caveats: TCR clonality was higher in irradiated tumors than in controls, as the top 100 clonotypes made up an average of around 54% of the repertoire in irradiated tumors compared with around 40% in nephrectomy-only tumors. Intratumoral heterogeneity went uncaptured because the only tumor material available was small regions of around 1 g. With a single-armed trial design, the study had no way to address how radiation dose or scheduling affects the TCR repertoire. Irradiated tumors contained more dominant CDR3 motifs, and these motifs occupied a larger share of the repertoire than in control tumors.

TCR beta libraries were generated from genomic DNA with the immunoSEQ kit, following the manufacturer's recommendations. For library preparation, a first multiplex PCR was performed with proprietary primers, followed by a second PCR in which unique barcodes were added, and bead cleanups were performed after each round. Each sample batch included a kit-provided positive control reaction and a negative control reaction. The final libraries were assessed on an Agilent 4200 TapeStation D1000 ScreenTape, pooled by volume, and quantified by qPCR. Sequencing was performed on an Illumina NextSeq500 with a MidOutput 150-cycle cartridge, and 156 Read1 and 15 Index1 cycles were run with kit custom primers. The pooled library was loaded at about 0.98 pM, with a roughly 20% PhiX control spiked in. As for the original processing: The vendor-processed data were analyzed in R, and a clonotype was defined as all T cells that share the same CDR3 nucleotide sequence. In the clone abundance analyses, frequencies in each sample were normalized to that sample's 10,000 most abundant clones. Public T cell clones, which averaged fewer than five per sample, were removed prior to analysis. Dominant motif analysis used ImmunoMap with the PAM10 matrix, gap penalty 30 and homology threshold 0.3; motifs with cumulative frequency at least 0.01 counted as dominant. What TCRdb holds here is the immuneACCESS table cut down to in-frame rearrangements. Part of the clones is not present; checked against another copy, under half of the missing clones reflect an unresolved V gene, and the others are unexplained. The DNA gave D and trimming, while V, J and clone size come from that table. The sample table holds under 11,000 clones, of which 58% were seen once. Of the sample, around a tenth falls within the top ten clones.

The time point label of this sample denotes: tumor resected at nephrectomy. The treatment or condition label on this specimen signifies: treatment-naive control, cytoreductive nephrectomy. For controls, tumors were taken from treatment-naive renal cell carcinoma patients who had cytoreductive nephrectomy with no radiation beforehand. All patients had renal cell carcinoma with clear cell pathology. Control tumors used for TCR sequencing came from a handful of females and 10 or so males, resected 2011 to 2014, with median age around 57 years (range roughly 35 to 82). Tumors were mechanically dissociated, digested with collagenase/hyaluronidase at 37 °C, processed in gentleMACS C tubes, and stored in liquid nitrogen. Genomic DNA for TCR sequencing was prepared using the QIAamp DNA Blood Mini Kit (Qiagen). Only samples passing all quality control checks were included in the analyses. A note on this clone: What antigen it recognizes has not been identified. Qualities for individual bases were not recorded, and no much larger clone is one base off.

The specimen comprised tumor tissue, sampled from a patient whose treatment was nephrectomy without radiotherapy. This TCR was recovered from a man in his forties or fifties with renal cell carcinoma.

The nucleotide sequence is TGTGCCAGCAGTCCACGACTAGCGGGGGTCTACGAGCAGTACTTC. Its coded protein is CASSPRLAGVYEQYF. In this chain, TRBV27 is recombined with TRBJ2-7; 12 central nucleotides agree with TRBD2. The CDR3 goes from the cysteine to the phenylalanine over 15 residues. Just CDR3 DNA is preserved here, 45 bases in frame from base 1. CDR1 and CDR2, looked up from the germline V gene (reference sequence), are MNHEY and SMNVEV. Relative to germline, V is missing 5 bases and J is missing 3 bases, with 5 bases of the junction outside any gene match.